The next 19 T cell receptor beta chains were all read from a single sample in a study of graft-versus-host responses after intestinal transplantation. Antigen specificity for these receptors is unknown. Only in-frame clones appear in the TCRdb table, and some are missing; sequencing was by immunoSEQ multiplex PCR. The sample lists 41,000 or so clones, 85% to 95% occurring once. The sequencing here drew on unstimulated CD8+ T cells sorted from spleen or lymph node cells, taken before transplant. The receptor set was obtained from a human donor who was the organ donor for an intestinal transplant.

The rearrangement joins TRBV11-3 to TRBJ2-3; D tentatively reads TRBD1 or TRBD2 (5 bases each). This CDR3 spans 15 amino acids. The V end lost 6 bases, the J end lost 2 bases, and 15 bases lay between the germline ends. Germline CDR1 and CDR2: SGHNT and YENEEA. CDR3 sequence: CASRPGTPVTDTQYF. The CDR3, as DNA: TGTGCCAGCAGGCCCGGGACCCCCGTCACAGATACGCAGTATTTT. Supplemented by reference TRBV11-3 and TRBJ2-3, the full variable domain reads EAGVVQSPRYKIIEKKQPVAFWCNPISGHNTLYWYLQNLGQGPELLIRYENEEAVDDSQLPKDRFSAERLKGVDSTLKIQPAELGDSAVYLCASRPGTPVTDTQYFGPGTRLTVL.

The rearrangement links TRBV29-1 to TRBJ2-1, with TRBD2 identical over 10 bases. This CDR3 is 14 amino acids long. Germline trimming cut 7 bases from V and 6 bases from J; bases unmatched to any gene: 9. From germline, CDR1 is SQVTM and CDR2 ANQGSEA. CDR3 sequence (DNA): TGCAGCGCCCCGAGTAGCGGGGGGTTCAATGAGCAGTTCTTC. Amino acid sequence: CSAPSSGGFNEQFF.

J is TRBJ2-3 and V is TRBV18; D unclear. The CDR3 covers 12 residues. The V gene lost 3 bases and the J gene lost 6 bases, with 7 bases spanning the gap. Germline loops: CDR1 KGHSH, CDR2 LQKENI. The CDR3 reads CASSPVMDTQYF. In DNA, the CDR3 is TGTGCCAGCTCACCGGTCATGGATACGCAGTATTTT. Based on the CDR3 plus reference TRBV18 and TRBJ2-3, the full variable domain is NAGVMQNPRHLVRRRGQEARLRCSPMKGHSHVYWYRQLPEEGLKFMVYLQKENIIDESGMPKERFSAEFPKEGPSILRIQQVVRGDSAAYFCASSPVMDTQYFGPGTRLTVL.

V usage is TRBV7-9 and J usage is TRBJ2-3, with 9 positions matching TRBD1. The CDR3 consists of 16 residues. After removal of 7 bases from V and 1 base from J, the junction contained 9 bases not matched to a gene. Germline CDR1 and CDR2: SEHNR and FQNEAQ (reference sequence). The CDR3 is CASTSPRDRGTDTQYF. The CDR3 DNA sequence: TGTGCCAGCACCTCCCCCCGGGACAGGGGCACAGATACGCAGTATTTT.

This chain connects TRBV10-1 to TRBJ2-4; D is perhaps TRBD1 (5 bases). Germline-derived CDR1 and CDR2 are WNHNN and SYGVQD (reference sequence). The CDR3 has 12 amino acids. CDR3 residues: CATTVVAPRQYF. The CDR3 DNA sequence: TGCGCTACGACAGTTGTGGCCCCGAGACAGTACTTC.

There are a few counts of this clone. The chain recombines TRBV19 with TRBJ1-3; no clear D gene. This CDR3 spans 14 amino acids. The V gene lost 6 bases and the J gene lost 0 bases, with 9 bases spanning the gap. CDR1 is LNHDA, CDR2 SQIVND, per germline (reference sequence). The CDR3 spells CASSDVTSGNTIYF. The CDR3, as DNA: TGTGCCAGTAGCGACGTCACCTCTGGAAACACCATATATTTT. Combining the CDR3 with reference TRBV19 and TRBJ1-3 gives the whole variable domain DGGITQSPKYLFRKEGQNVTLSCEQNLNHDAMYWYRQDPGQGLRLIYYSQIVNDFQKGDIAEGYSVSREKKESFPLTVTSAQKNPTAFYLCASSDVTSGNTIYFGEGSWLTVV.

This clone was picked up one time. This sequence joins TRBV4-2 and TRBJ2-5; D ambiguous. The end of the DNA aligns better with TRBJ2-7, so the J call may be wrong. Germline V gene sequence: CDR1 LGHNA, CDR2 YNFKEQ. The CDR3 has 13 residues. The DNA of the CDR3 is TGTGCCAGCAGCCAAGGGGCCTCCTACGAGCAGTACTTC. Its protein is CASSQGASYEQYF.

The rearrangement joins TRBV4-3 to TRBJ2-1; TRBD2 agrees at 10 bases. CDR1 is LGHNA and CDR2 is YSLEER in the germline V gene. The CDR3 is 17 residues long. The V segment lost 5 bases and the J segment 0 bases; nucleotides outside the gene matches: 7. The CDR3 DNA reads as TGCGCCAGCAGCGATGGGATAGCGGGGGGCTCCTACAATGAGCAGTTCTTC. It is translated as CASSDGIAGGSYNEQFF.

The chain is built from TRBV7-8 and TRBJ2-7, with D possibly matching TRBD1 (5 bases). Per germline, CDR1 SGHVS and CDR2 FQNEAQ. V shed 2 bases and J shed 1 base, with 9 bases lying between them. This CDR3 is 14 amino acids long. Here the CDR3 DNA reads TGTGCCAGCAGCTTACAGGGTGCGTCCTACGAGCAGTACTTC. Protein sequence: CASSLQGASYEQYF.

J is TRBJ2-7 and V is TRBV4-1; 12 nucleotides align to TRBD2. The CDR3 totals 18 residues. Trimming at V came to 4 bases and at J to 4 bases, leaving 14 bases not matched to a gene. Germline values: CDR1 MGHRA, CDR2 YSYEKL. DNA for the CDR3: TGCGCCAGCAGCCGCCATCCCCAACTAGCGGGGGGTGGATACGAGCAGTACTTC. Its translation is CASSRHPQLAGGGYEQYF.

CDR3 region: CASSIRQAGKNIQYF. CDR3 bases: TGTGCCAGCAGCATACGGCAGGCGGGAAAAAACATTCAGTACTTC. This sequence joins TRBV2 and TRBJ2-4, with a possible D match to TRBD2 (6 bases). Germline V gene lookup returns CDR1 SNHLY and CDR2 FYNNEI. The V end was cut by 6 bases, the J end by 4 bases, with 16 bases between. CDR3 length: 15 residues.

The rearrangement uses TRBV4-1 and TRBJ1-5, with D perhaps TRBD1 (6 bases). V lost 1 base and J lost 9, with 22 bases in between. CDR1 is MGHRA and CDR2 is YSYEKL in the germline V gene. The CDR3 spans 17 residues. The CDR3, as DNA: TGCGCCAGCAGCCAAGGATTTAACGGACGGGACATATCGCCCCAGCATTTT. Its translation is CASSQGFNGRDISPQHF.

V is TRBV5-1 and J is TRBJ2-7, with unresolved D. CDR1 SGHRS and CDR2 YFSETQ come from the germline V gene. V was shortened by 4 bases and J by 3 bases, with 14 bases between the two germline ends. The length of the CDR3 is 14 residues. Written as DNA, the CDR3 is TGCGCCAGCAGCCGGACGCTTTCCCGCTACGAGCAGTACTTC. Protein sequence: CASSRTLSRYEQYF.

The V gene is TRBV4-1, the J gene TRBJ1-1; weak D call: TRBD1 (6 bases). This CDR3 has 13 amino acids. Per the germline V gene, CDR1 is MGHRA and CDR2 is YSYEKL. V lost 3 bases and J 8 bases, leaving 13 bases between the germline ends. CDR3 residues: CASSQAQGSEAFF. The CDR3 bases are TGCGCCAGCAGCCAGGCCCAGGGGTCAGAAGCTTTCTTT.

The chain links TRBV4-3 to TRBJ2-2, with D hard to call. CDR3 length equals 16 residues. The germline CDR1 and CDR2 sequences are LGHNA and YSLEER. The V end lost 1 base, the J end lost 2 bases, and 11 bases lay between the germline ends. CDR3: CASSQGTGRNTGELFF. In DNA, the CDR3 is TGCGCCAGCAGCCAAGGCACCGGACGCAACACCGGGGAGCTGTTTTTT.

A single count supports this clone. V gene TRBV7-2 combines with J gene TRBJ2-4, with no clear D. Per the germline V gene, CDR1 is SGHTA and CDR2 is FQGNSA. Trimming removed 2 bases from V and 0 bases from J, with 11 bases in between. The CDR3 has 16 amino acids. The CDR3 reads CASSLSPLLAKNIQYF. Here the CDR3 DNA reads TGTGCCAGCAGCTTATCGCCCCTCCTAGCCAAAAACATTCAGTACTTC.

CDR3 protein: CASSLFVASIDEQYF. The CDR3 region has the DNA TGTGCCAGCAGCTTATTCGTGGCTAGCATCGACGAGCAGTACTTC. The chain recombines TRBV11-2 with TRBJ2-7, with D possibly being TRBD2 (5 bases). Per the germline V gene, CDR1 is SGHAT and CDR2 is FQNNGV. V was trimmed by 2 bases and J by 5 bases, leaving 16 bases between them. CDR3 length: 15 residues.

This chain connects TRBV9 to TRBJ1-3; D not certain. CDR3 length equals 14 residues. V dropped 2 bases and J dropped 2 bases, with 8 bases sitting between them. From germline, CDR1 is SGDLS and CDR2 YYNGEE. CDR3 region: CASSVSLPGNTIYF. For the CDR3, the DNA is TGTGCCAGCAGCGTTTCCTTGCCTGGAAACACCATATATTTT.

The gene calls are TRBV5-1 and TRBJ2-5; D not certain. The CDR3 length is 13 residues. V lost 0 bases, J lost 3 bases, and 6 bases lay in between. The germline CDR1 and CDR2 sequences are SGHRS and YFSETQ. Here the CDR3 reads CASSLATEETQYF. The CDR3 DNA reads TGCGCCAGCAGCTTGGCCACGGAAGAGACCCAGTACTTC.